This TCR beta chain was recovered during a study of OX40 agonist ivuxolimab in advanced cancers. Libraries were prepared by immunoSEQ multiplex PCR; TCRdb keeps only in-frame clonotypes and omits some of them. The sample includes over 85,000 clones, 80% to 95% of them seen just once. The sequence was collected from an adult with an advanced solid tumor such as melanoma, head and neck, liver or kidney cancer. The sequenced sample was CD4+ or CD8+ T cells sorted from blood, obtained in a trial of the OX40 agonist ivuxolimab.

The DNA for the CDR3 is TGTGCCAGCAGCTTGGGACAGGGCGAGTATGGCTACACCTTC. Amino acid sequence: CASSLGQGEYGYTF. This sequence joins TRBV5-4 and TRBJ1-2, with 7 bases identical to TRBD1. After removal of 0 bases from V and 5 bases from J, the junction contained 4 bases not matched to a gene. CDR1 is SGHNT, CDR2 YYREEE, per germline (reference sequence). The CDR3 contains 14 residues.